This entry lists 21 T cell receptor beta chains sequenced from one sample in a study of metastatic and nonmetastatic thyroid tumors. There were no patients who had received any treatment before thyroid surgery. TCRdb recomputed clones from the PCR reads via MiXCR. The table records tens of thousands of clones, around 30% of them present only once. The sequenced material came from blood. Receptors were obtained from a male donor with papillary thyroid cancer or a benign thyroid nodule (not recorded which). Some clones in this sample may be carry-over from other donors' samples.

This sequence joins TRBV4-1 and TRBJ2-7; D remains ambiguous. Trimming stripped 6 bases from V and 0 bases from J, with 12 bases between. Germline CDR1 and CDR2: MGHRA and YSYEKL. The CDR3 has 14 amino acids. The CDR3 sequence is CASSTKPSSYEQYF. The CDR3 DNA sequence: TGCGCCAGCAGTACTAAACCGAGCTCCTACGAGCAGTACTTC.

This clone was detected many times. The chain carries TRBV28 and TRBJ1-2; D not resolved. V was clipped by 2 bases and J by 3 bases, with 7 bases between them. Germline values: CDR1 MDHEN, CDR2 SYDVKM. This CDR3 region has 13 residues. CDR3 sequence (DNA): TGTGCCAGCAGTTTACGAGTAGACTATGGCTACACCTTC. This sequence encodes CASSLRVDYGYTF.

The J gene is TRBJ1-2, the V gene TRBV5-1; D is ambiguous. V shed 1 base and J shed 4 bases, with 14 bases lying between them. Germline V gives CDR1 SGHRS, CDR2 YFSETQ. This CDR3 spans 15 amino acids. The CDR3 reads CASSLPSWASYGYTF. DNA for the CDR3: TGCGCCAGCAGCTTGCCCTCGTGGGCGAGCTATGGCTACACCTTC.

The chain is built from TRBV24-1 and TRBJ2-7; TRBD2 matches 10 bases. The CDR3 runs to 15 residues. Germline V gene data show CDR1 as KGHDR and CDR2 as SFDVKD. V lost 3 bases and J lost 5; bases outside the gene matches: 6. The CDR3 region is CATSDHLAGEDEQYF. Written as DNA, the CDR3 is TGTGCCACCAGTGATCACCTAGCGGGAGAGGACGAGCAGTACTTC.

This clone was seen more than once but under ten times. The rearrangement uses TRBV6-6 and TRBJ2-1; 13 nucleotides line up with TRBD2. CDR3 length: 17 residues. J was trimmed by 15 bases and V by 4 bases; bases with no gene match: 18. Looked up from germline, CDR1 is MNHNY and CDR2 is SVGAGI (reference sequence). DNA for the CDR3: TGTGCCAGCAGTTCCGGACTAGCGGGAGTGGGTCGGGGGGGGACGTTCTTC. Translated, it gives CASSSGLAGVGRGGTFF.

This clone is classed as medium-sized. V and J are TRBV27 and TRBJ2-7; D call uncertain. Trimming took 6 bases from V and 3 from J, leaving 12 bases between them. From germline, CDR1 is MNHEY and CDR2 SMNVEV (reference sequence). The length of the CDR3 is 13 residues. The CDR3 DNA sequence: TGTGCCAGCAGCAACTTTCGAGGCTACGAGCAGTACTTC. This gives the protein CASSNFRGYEQYF.

This chain connects TRBV18 to TRBJ2-7; 7 nucleotides line up with TRBD1. Germline V gene data show CDR1 as KGHSH and CDR2 as LQKENI. V gave up 2 bases and J gave up 3 bases; unmatched junction bases: 4. The length of the CDR3 is 14 residues. The CDR3 spells CASSPSYRGYEQYF. The CDR3 DNA is TGTGCCAGCTCACCAAGTTACAGGGGCTACGAGCAGTACTTC. Full variable domain (remainder filled in from reference TRBV18 and TRBJ2-7): NAGVMQNPRHLVRRRGQEARLRCSPMKGHSHVYWYRQLPEEGLKFMVYLQKENIIDESGMPKERFSAEFPKEGPSILRIQQVVRGDSAAYFCASSPSYRGYEQYFGPGTRLTVT.

This clone has more than one count but fewer than ten. This sequence joins TRBV6-4 and TRBJ2-3, with 10 bases that match TRBD2. This CDR3 has 16 amino acids. V was pared by 2 bases and J by 4 bases, with 6 bases of the junction left unmatched. Germline V gene data show CDR1 as MRHNA and CDR2 as SNTAGT. The CDR3 DNA is TGTGCCAGCAGTGACGGGACTAGCGCAGGGGCAGATACGCAGTATTTT. It codes for CASSDGTSAGADTQYF.

This clone has a count of ten or more. A much larger clonotype is one base distant, so this may be a read error. The rearrangement joins TRBV27 to TRBJ2-1; tentatively, D is TRBD1 (6 bases). The germline CDR1 and CDR2 sequences are MNHEY and SMNVEV (reference sequence). CDR3 length equals 15 residues. The CDR3 nucleotides read TGTGCCAGCACTTCTCTAGGGGGAGTGGACAATGAGCGGTTCTTC. Protein product: CASTSLGGVDNERFF.

This clone was detected many times. This chain uses TRBV28 with TRBJ2-3, with a tentative D call TRBD2 (5 bases). The CDR3 loop spans 15 amino acids. From germline, CDR1 is MDHEN and CDR2 SYDVKM. V lost 6 bases to trimming and J lost 2 bases, with 15 bases between them. The CDR3 protein is CASRTSGFHTDTQYF. DNA for the CDR3: TGTGCCAGCAGGACAAGCGGTTTCCACACAGATACGCAGTATTTT.

This clone was found a few times. J is TRBJ2-3 and V is TRBV2; perhaps TRBD1 as D (5 bases). The germline gives CDR1 SNHLY, CDR2 FYNNEI. V lost 8 bases to trimming and J lost 0 bases, with 15 bases between them. This CDR3 has 15 amino acids. The CDR3 loop is CASLGWQGSTDTQYF. DNA for the CDR3: TGTGCCAGCTTGGGATGGCAGGGAAGCACAGATACGCAGTATTTT.

Points on this clone: One end of the junction fails to match germline, which may point to a read error. The V gene is TRBV4-1, the J gene TRBJ1-3, with D possibly matching TRBD1 (6 bases). This CDR3 contains 18 residues. CDR1 and CDR2 from the germline V gene are MGHRA and YSYEKL. CDR3 sequence reads: CASSQDGNYRVRGNTKYF. In DNA form, the CDR3 reads TGCGCCAGCAGCCAAGATGGGAATTACAGGGTCCGTGGAAACACCAAATATTTT.

The CDR3 here is CASSFQLIQETQYF. The CDR3 DNA sequence: TGTGCCAGCAGTTTTCAGCTAATTCAAGAGACCCAGTACTTC. The V and J genes are TRBV28 and TRBJ2-5; D ambiguous. The germline CDR1 and CDR2 sequences are MDHEN and SYDVKM. Trimming cost V 3 bases and J 2 bases, with 10 bases left between them. The CDR3 runs 14 residues.

In DNA form, the CDR3 reads TGTGCCAGTAGTTTGGTACAGGTGGCGTACGAGCAGTACTTC. Protein product: CASSLVQVAYEQYF. This chain uses TRBV19 with TRBJ2-7; D might be TRBD1 (5 bases). The germline V gene encodes CDR1 LNHDA and CDR2 SQIVND (reference sequence). This CDR3 is 14 amino acids long. Trimming stripped 5 bases from V and 4 bases from J, with 15 bases between.

This clone was counted many times. This chain joins TRBV10-3 and TRBJ2-7, with 7 bases lining up with TRBD2. This CDR3 contains 14 residues. Germline V gene lookup returns CDR1 ENHRY and CDR2 SYGVKD. Trimming cost V 6 bases and J 6 bases; bases outside gene matches: 11. Here the CDR3 DNA reads TGTGCCATCAGCCTCTCGGCGGGAGCTAGCGAGCAGTACTTC. Protein: CAISLSAGASEQYF.

This clone was detected ten times or more. This chain joins TRBV15 and TRBJ1-4, with D unclear. This CDR3 is built from 16 residues. The germline V and J ends were trimmed by 0 bases and 9 bases, with 17 bases remaining between them. The germline V gene has CDR1 LNHNV and CDR2 YYDKDF (reference sequence). CDR3 loop: CATSRDKVLQSQKLFF. The CDR3, as DNA: TGTGCCACCAGCAGAGATAAGGTTTTGCAGTCACAAAAACTGTTTTTT.

This clone came up many times. The genes are TRBV20-1 and TRBJ2-7; D not resolved. There are 13 residues in the CDR3. Trimming took 1 base from V and 3 from J, leaving 10 bases between them. CDR1 and CDR2 (germline): DFQATT, SNEGSKA (reference sequence). The DNA for the CDR3 is TGCAGTGCTAGAGCTGAGTCTGACTACGAGCAGTACTTC. Protein sequence: CSARAESDYEQYF.

This clone has at least ten counts. A read error may be the cause here, since a much bigger clone is one base away. The CDR3 end shows no conserved phenylalanine or tryptophan, and so a read error is likely. V and J are TRBV11-1 and TRBJ2-1; D not certain. With 5 bases removed from V and 5 bases from J, the gap between germline ends came to 10 bases. Germline V lookup: CDR1 SGHAT, CDR2 FQDESV (reference sequence). The CDR3 contains 13 residues. The CDR3 spells CASSPTTNNEQFL. CDR3 DNA sequence: TGTGCCAGCAGCCCTACAACAAACAATGAGCAGTTCCTC.

This clone was counted ten times or more. The chain has TRBV9 and TRBJ2-3, with 9 bases identical to TRBD2. Looked up from germline, CDR1 is SGDLS and CDR2 is YYNGEE. The CDR3 is 16 residues long. J gave up 1 base and V 0 bases, and 3 bases lay outside the gene matches. The CDR3 sequence is CASSVGASGGTDTQYF. CDR3 in DNA: TGTGCCAGCAGCGTAGGGGCTAGCGGGGGCACAGATACGCAGTATTTT.

In this sample, this clone turned up many times. The CDR3: CASRDRGQNTQYF. CDR3 DNA sequence: TGTGCCAGCAGGGACAGGGGTCAAAATACGCAGTATTTT. The chain employs TRBV2 and TRBJ2-3, with TRBD1 matching 9 bases. Germline trimming cut 6 bases from V and 7 bases from J; bases unmatched to any gene: 5. This CDR3 is built from 13 residues. The germline gives CDR1 SNHLY, CDR2 FYNNEI.

This chain's CDR3 is CASSLPSGYEQYF. The CDR3 DNA is TGCGCCAGCAGCTTGCCTAGCGGCTACGAGCAGTACTTC. The chain couples TRBV5-1 to TRBJ2-7; the match to TRBD2 covers 7 bases. The CDR3 contains 13 residues. Germline V gene sequence: CDR1 SGHRS, CDR2 YFSETQ. V gave up 1 base and J gave up 3 bases; unmatched junction bases: 1.